A single sample gave rise to the 8 T cell receptor beta chains below, sequenced in a study of OX40 agonist ivuxolimab in advanced cancers. Clones were sequenced by immunoSEQ multiplex PCR, and TCRdb holds only the in-frame ones, with some missing. This table has 45,000 to 60,000 clones, roughly 77% appearing once. Source: CD4+ or CD8+ T cells sorted from blood, taken in a trial of the OX40 agonist ivuxolimab. The receptors here all came from an adult with an advanced solid tumor such as melanoma, head and neck, liver or kidney cancer.

In its sample, this clone ranks as medium-sized. V and J are TRBV7-6 and TRBJ2-1, with 9 positions matching TRBD2. Trimming took 2 bases from V and 12 from J; bases not matched to a gene: 11. The CDR3 spans 15 residues. Germline V CDR1 and CDR2: SGHVS, FNYEAQ. The CDR3, as DNA: TGTGCCAGCAGCTTATTAGCGGGAGACTCGCCGTCGCAGTTCTTC. Its translation is CASSLLAGDSPSQFF.

The CDR3, as DNA: TGTGCCAGCAGCTTAGGCTACGCCGATCGAGAGACCCAGTACTTC. This translates into CASSLGYADRETQYF. J is TRBJ2-5 and V is TRBV7-3; no clear D. In germline, CDR1 is SGHTA, CDR2 FQGTGA. This CDR3 has 15 amino acids. The V and J ends lost 2 bases and 4 bases respectively, with 14 bases between them.

V and J are TRBV18 and TRBJ2-7, with 7 bases aligning to TRBD1. Germline V lookup: CDR1 KGHSH, CDR2 LQKENI. The CDR3 contains 16 residues. J gave up 0 bases and V 2 bases, and 7 bases lay outside the gene matches. This CDR3 reads CASSPAPWDSSYEQYF. The CDR3 nucleotides are TGTGCCAGCTCACCAGCGCCGTGGGACAGCTCCTACGAGCAGTACTTC.

The chain links TRBV11-3 to TRBJ2-7, with D perhaps matching TRBD1 (6 bases). The germline V and J ends were trimmed by 8 bases and 0 bases, with 8 bases remaining between them. CDR3 length: 12 amino acids. CDR1 is SGHNT and CDR2 is YENEEA in the germline V gene. The CDR3 loop is CASGQSSYEQYF. CDR3 sequence (DNA): TGTGCCAGCGGACAGAGCTCCTACGAGCAGTACTTC. Full variable domain (remainder filled in from reference TRBV11-3 and TRBJ2-7): EAGVVQSPRYKIIEKKQPVAFWCNPISGHNTLYWYLQNLGQGPELLIRYENEEAVDDSQLPKDRFSAERLKGVDSTLKIQPAELGDSAVYLCASGQSSYEQYFGPGTRLTVT.

This chain links TRBV10-3 with TRBJ2-2; TRBD2 might be the D (5 bases). The CDR3 contains 13 residues. The V gene's germline CDR1 is ENHRY and CDR2 SYGVKD. V lost 2 bases to trimming and J lost 7 bases, with 8 bases between them. CDR3 nucleotide sequence: TGTGCCATCAGTGAGGTCGGGGTCGGGGAGCTGTTTTTT. It specifies CAISEVGVGELFF.

This clone is labeled as medium-sized. V gene TRBV6-6 combines with J gene TRBJ1-2, with D maybe TRBD1 (6 bases). Trimming left V 10 bases short and J 6 bases short, with 18 bases between. Looked up from germline, CDR1 is MNHNY and CDR2 is SVGAGI (reference sequence). This CDR3 has 13 residues. The CDR3 nucleotides are TGTGCCACTCGGACAGACCTACTCGATGGCTACACCTTC. The encoded protein is CATRTDLLDGYTF.

The CDR3 DNA sequence: TGTGCCAGTAGTAGGTGGGCAGGGTTAGCCAAAAACATTCAGTACTTC. Its protein is CASSRWAGLAKNIQYF. This chain joins TRBV19 and TRBJ2-4, with D perhaps TRBD1 (5 bases). Per germline, CDR1 LNHDA and CDR2 SQIVND (reference sequence). The CDR3 runs 16 residues. Trimming shortened V by 4 bases and J by 0 bases, and 13 bases separated the two germline ends.

The chain links TRBV7-6 to TRBJ1-2; D is undetermined. The V end lost 8 bases, the J end lost 8 bases, and 18 bases lay between the germline ends. The CDR3 covers 13 residues. The V gene's germline CDR1 is SGHVS and CDR2 FNYEAQ. The CDR3 DNA reads TGTGCCAGCCAGACCGGGCCCGAAGGGGGCTACACCTTC. Translation: CASQTGPEGGYTF.